What follows describes a single T cell receptor (beta chain). In the authors' methods: The assay estimated nucleated cells by amplifying reference gene primers. Sequencing used immunoSEQ multiplex PCR; TCRdb keeps in-frame clones, though not all of them. Clonal size and the V and J genes are those of that table, whereas D and trimming came from the DNA. There are tens of thousands of clones in the sample; 80% to 90% occur only once, and approximately 46% lies in the top ten. This entry is derived from a study of blood T cell repertoires in COVID-19. Study-level background: Both acute and convalescent COVID-19 samples were obtained from the United States, Italy and Spain.

Germline loops: CDR1 MNHEY, CDR2 SVGAGI. J lost 5 bases, V lost 8 bases, and 4 bases had no gene match. This CDR3 contains 12 residues. This sequence originates from a human donor in a cohort sampled during active COVID-19. The J gene is TRBJ1-1, the V gene TRBV6-5, with TRBD1 matching over 8 bases. Sequenced: peripheral blood. The CDR3 loop reads CASRRGHTEAFF. CDR3 coding DNA: TGTGCCAGCCGCAGGGGGCATACTGAAGCTTTCTTT.